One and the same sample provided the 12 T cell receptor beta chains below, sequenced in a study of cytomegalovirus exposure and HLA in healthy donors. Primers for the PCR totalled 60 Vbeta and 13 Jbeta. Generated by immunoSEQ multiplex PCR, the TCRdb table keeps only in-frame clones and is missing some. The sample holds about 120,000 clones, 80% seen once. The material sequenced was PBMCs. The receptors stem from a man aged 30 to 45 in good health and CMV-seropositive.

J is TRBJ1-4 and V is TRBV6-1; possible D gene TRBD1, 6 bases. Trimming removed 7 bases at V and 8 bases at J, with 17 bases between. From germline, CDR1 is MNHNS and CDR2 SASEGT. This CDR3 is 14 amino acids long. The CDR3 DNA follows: TGTGCCAGCAAGGGCACGTCAGGGGTCGAAAAACTGTTTTTT. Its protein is CASKGTSGVEKLFF.

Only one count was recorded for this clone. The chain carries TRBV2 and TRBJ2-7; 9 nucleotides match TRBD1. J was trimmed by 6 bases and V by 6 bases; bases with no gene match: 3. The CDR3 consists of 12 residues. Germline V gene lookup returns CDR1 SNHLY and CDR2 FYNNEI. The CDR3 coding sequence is TGTGCCAGCAGCCAGGACAGGGGCGAGCAGTACTTC. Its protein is CASSQDRGEQYF. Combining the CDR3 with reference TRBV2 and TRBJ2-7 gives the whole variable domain EPEVTQTPSHQVTQMGQEVILRCVPISNHLYFYWYRQILGQKVEFLVSFYNNEISEKSEIFDDQFSVERPDGSNFTLKIRSTKLEDSAMYFCASSQDRGEQYFGPGTRLTVT.

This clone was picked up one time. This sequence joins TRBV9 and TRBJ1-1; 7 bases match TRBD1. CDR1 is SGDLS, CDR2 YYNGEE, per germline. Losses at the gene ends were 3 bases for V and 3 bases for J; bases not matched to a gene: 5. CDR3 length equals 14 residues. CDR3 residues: CASSGGDRDTEAFF. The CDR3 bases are TGTGCCAGCAGCGGGGGGGACAGAGACACTGAAGCTTTCTTT.

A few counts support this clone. The CDR3 DNA reads TGTGCCAGCAGCGACCGGACAGGGAATGACGAGCAGTACTTC. This gives the protein CASSDRTGNDEQYF. The chain carries TRBV7-8 and TRBJ2-7; 8 bases fit TRBD1. The CDR3 consists of 14 residues. In germline, CDR1 is SGHVS, CDR2 FQNEAQ. V gave up 5 bases and J gave up 5 bases; unmatched junction bases: 8. The full variable domain, in which reference TRBV7-8 and TRBJ2-7 provide the parts outside the CDR3, is GAGVSQSPRYKVAKRGQDVALRCDPISGHVSLFWYQQALGQGPEFLTYFQNEAQLDKSGLPSDRFFAERPEGSVSTLKIQRTQQEDSAVYLCASSDRTGNDEQYFGPGTRLTVT.

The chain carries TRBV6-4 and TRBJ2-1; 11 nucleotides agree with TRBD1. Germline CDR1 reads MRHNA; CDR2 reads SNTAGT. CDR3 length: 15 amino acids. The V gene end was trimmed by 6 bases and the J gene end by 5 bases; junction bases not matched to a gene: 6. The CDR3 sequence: CASSGQGAANNEQFF. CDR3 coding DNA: TGTGCCAGCAGCGGACAGGGGGCGGCGAACAATGAGCAGTTCTTC.

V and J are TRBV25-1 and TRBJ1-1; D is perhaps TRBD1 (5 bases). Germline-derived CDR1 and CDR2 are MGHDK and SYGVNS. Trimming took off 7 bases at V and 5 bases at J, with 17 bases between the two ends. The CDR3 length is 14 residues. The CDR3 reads CASMVTGVRTEAFF. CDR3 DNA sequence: TGTGCCAGCATGGTTACGGGGGTGAGGACTGAAGCTTTCTTT.

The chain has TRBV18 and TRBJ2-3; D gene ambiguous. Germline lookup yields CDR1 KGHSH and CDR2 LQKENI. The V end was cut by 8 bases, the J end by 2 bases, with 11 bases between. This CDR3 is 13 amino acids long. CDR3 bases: TGTGCCAGCCAGGAAACCCTCACAGATACGCAGTATTTT. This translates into CASQETLTDTQYF.

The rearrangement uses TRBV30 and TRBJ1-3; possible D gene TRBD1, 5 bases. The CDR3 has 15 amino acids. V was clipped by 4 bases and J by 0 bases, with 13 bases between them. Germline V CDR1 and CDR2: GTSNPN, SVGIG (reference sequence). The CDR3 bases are TGTGCCTGGACAGGGCTTTCCAGCTCTGGAAACACCATATATTTT. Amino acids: CAWTGLSSSGNTIYF. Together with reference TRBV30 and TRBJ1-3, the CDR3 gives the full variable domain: SQTIHQWPATLVQPVGSPLSLECTVEGTSNPNLYWYRQAAGRGLQLLFYSVGIGQISSEVPQNLSASRPQDRQFILSSKKLLLSDSGFYLCAWTGLSSSGNTIYFGEGSWLTVV.

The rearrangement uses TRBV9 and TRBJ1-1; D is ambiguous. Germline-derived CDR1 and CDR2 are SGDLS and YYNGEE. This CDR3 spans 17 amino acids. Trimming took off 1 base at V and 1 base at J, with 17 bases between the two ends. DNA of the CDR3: TGTGCCAGCAGCGTACTCCCATTGACGGAGGAGAACACTGAAGCTTTCTTT. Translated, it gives CASSVLPLTEENTEAFF.

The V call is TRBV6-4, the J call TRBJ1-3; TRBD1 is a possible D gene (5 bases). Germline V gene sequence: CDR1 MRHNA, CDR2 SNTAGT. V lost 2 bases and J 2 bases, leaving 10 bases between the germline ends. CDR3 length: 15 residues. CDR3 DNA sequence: TGTGCCAGCAGTGACGGTCCAGGGCCTGGAAACACCATATATTTT. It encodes CASSDGPGPGNTIYF.

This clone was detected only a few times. CDR3 nucleotide sequence: TGTGCCAGCCCGCGTACCACTAACTATGGCTACACCTTC. Translation gives CASPRTTNYGYTF. The V and J genes are TRBV2 and TRBJ1-2; no definite D call. The germline CDR1 and CDR2 sequences are SNHLY and FYNNEI. The length of the CDR3 is 13 residues. Trimming cost V 8 bases and J 0 bases, with 10 bases left between them.

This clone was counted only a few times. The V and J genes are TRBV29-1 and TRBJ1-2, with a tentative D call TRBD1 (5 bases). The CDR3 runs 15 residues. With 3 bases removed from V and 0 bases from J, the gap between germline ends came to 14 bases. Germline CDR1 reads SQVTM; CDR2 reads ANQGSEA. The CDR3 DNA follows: TGCAGCGTTGATTTGAGGGACTTACCTAACTATGGCTACACCTTC. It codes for CSVDLRDLPNYGYTF.